One T cell receptor beta chain is described in this entry. What it binds is not known. The data originate from a study of breast tumors, draining lymph nodes, adjacent tissues. Findings and limits, study-wide: Compared with lymph nodes, tumors were less diverse; compared with nontumor tissue, more. Most tumor T cells seemingly derive from lymph node, then expand in tumor.

MiXCR, applied by TCRdb to the multiplex PCR reads, yields one record per CDR3 protein. The data hold around 15,000 distinct CDR3 sequences, with about half observed a single time. The CDR3 consists of 13 residues. The germline V gene has CDR1 ENHRY and CDR2 SYGVKD. Trimming left V 3 bases short and J 6 bases short, with 9 bases between. Material for sequencing was tumor-adjacent breast tissue. The rearrangement joins TRBV10-3 to TRBJ1-5, with D tentatively TRBD1 (6 bases). This TCR derives from a female donor with breast cancer. Some clones in this sample may be carry-over from other donors' samples. The CDR3 loop is CAISEGGRQPQHF. The CDR3 DNA is TGTGCCATCAGTGAAGGGGGGCGTCAGCCCCAGCATTTT.